This passage covers 32 T cell receptor beta chains from one sample sequenced in a study of T cells in Graves' hyperthyroidism and ophthalmopathy. It was RNA transcripts that yielded the amplified TCR beta CDR3 regions. With the HTBI primer set, the TCR CDR3 went through a first round of RT-PCR. TCRdb re-derived calls from the multiplex PCR reads in MiXCR, one entry per CDR3 protein. The table includes fewer than 650,000 distinct CDR3 sequences, more than 13% detected once. Sequencing used blood. These receptors came from a woman aged 18-35 years with Graves' ophthalmopathy.

The genes are TRBV6-2 or TRBV6-3 and TRBJ1-5; D perhaps matches TRBD1 (6 bases). Germline V gives CDR1 MNHEY, CDR2 SVGEGT. The V end was cut by 6 bases, the J end by 3 bases, with 12 bases between. The CDR3 consists of 14 residues. CDR3 in DNA: TGTGCCAGCAGAGGGGGGGTCGCCAATCAGCCCCAGCATTTT. It translates to CASRGGVANQPQHF.

Only a few counts were recorded for this clonotype. This chain connects TRBV2 to TRBJ2-2, with TRBD2 identical over 9 bases. The CDR3 spans 14 residues. The germline V gene has CDR1 SNHLY and CDR2 FYNNEI. With 11 bases clipped from V and 3 bases from J, the junction kept 7 bases outside the gene matches. The CDR3 nucleotides read TGTGCCGGTGCGGGGGGGCTTGACACCGGGGAGCTGTTTTTT. Translated, it gives CAGAGGLDTGELFF.

This chain uses TRBV6-1 with TRBJ2-7; TRBD2 might be the D (7 bases). V lost 7 bases and J lost 7, with 20 bases in between. Per germline, CDR1 MNHNS and CDR2 SASEGT. There are 14 residues in the CDR3. The CDR3 nucleotides read TGTGCCAGCACATCAGGGACGGGGGGCGGAGAGCAGTACTTC. Its protein product is CASTSGTGGGEQYF.

This sequence joins TRBV10-3 and TRBJ1-1; 7 bases align to TRBD1. Trimming at V came to 10 bases and at J to 0 bases, leaving 14 bases not matched to a gene. This CDR3 spans 16 amino acids. Germline V gene data show CDR1 as ENHRY and CDR2 as SYGVKD. CDR3 residues: CATSTGPPEMNTEAFF. In nucleotides, the CDR3 is TGTGCCACGTCGACAGGGCCCCCGGAGATGAACACTGAAGCTTTCTTT.

This clonotype came up many times. J is TRBJ1-4 and V is TRBV12-3 or TRBV12-4, with D hard to call. The V and J ends lost 7 bases and 7 bases respectively, with 16 bases between them. The CDR3 is 14 residues long. The CDR3 sequence: CASTPEELLEKLFF. The CDR3 DNA is TGTGCCAGCACCCCCGAGGAACTACTTGAAAAACTGTTTTTT.

The chain joins TRBV11-3 to TRBJ1-2; D uncertain. The CDR3 spans 13 residues. Germline CDR1 reads SGHNT; CDR2 reads YENEEA. V was trimmed by 3 bases and J by 4 bases, leaving 9 bases between them. The CDR3 sequence is CASSFTRSYGYTF. The CDR3 nucleotides are TGTGCCAGCAGCTTTACCAGGAGCTATGGCTACACCTTC. Together with reference TRBV11-3 and TRBJ1-2, the CDR3 gives the full variable domain: EAGVVQSPRYKIIEKKQPVAFWCNPISGHNTLYWYLQNLGQGPELLIRYENEEAVDDSQLPKDRFSAERLKGVDSTLKIQPAELGDSAVYLCASSFTRSYGYTFGSGTRLTVV.

The chain carries TRBV2 and TRBJ2-6; D remains unclear. The CDR3 has 14 amino acids. Germline-derived CDR1 and CDR2 are SNHLY and FYNNEI. Trimming pared 7 bases from V and 2 bases from J, leaving 9 bases between. CDR3 amino acids: CASNSLPGANVLTF. CDR3 bases: TGTGCCAGCAATAGTCTCCCTGGGGCCAACGTCCTGACTTTC.

V and J are TRBV28 and TRBJ2-3; 7 bases align to TRBD2. Losses at the gene ends were 3 bases for V and 2 bases for J; bases not matched to a gene: 8. The germline gives CDR1 MDHEN, CDR2 SYDVKM. The CDR3 totals 16 residues. The CDR3 DNA follows: TGTGCCAGCAGTTTCGGCGCGGGAGATGTCACAGATACGCAGTATTTT. Translated, it gives CASSFGAGDVTDTQYF. The full variable domain, in which reference TRBV28 and TRBJ2-3 provide the parts outside the CDR3, is DVKVTQSSRYLVKRTGEKVFLECVQDMDHENMFWYRQDPGLGLRLIYFSYDVKMKEKGDIPEGYSVSREKKERFSLILESASTNQTSMYLCASSFGAGDVTDTQYFGPGTRLTVL.

The chain joins TRBV7-6 to TRBJ1-5; D unresolved. Trimming pared 5 bases from V and 0 bases from J, leaving 14 bases between. In germline, CDR1 is SGHVS, CDR2 FNYEAQ. CDR3 length: 16 amino acids. The CDR3 region is CASSPSGEYSNQPQHF. CDR3 sequence (DNA): TGTGCCAGCAGCCCTAGCGGAGAGTATAGCAATCAGCCCCAGCATTTT.

This clonotype was counted at least ten times. V is TRBV27 and J is TRBJ2-1; 9 bases line up with TRBD2. CDR1 and CDR2 (germline): MNHEY, SMNVEV (reference sequence). CDR3 length: 15 residues. Trimming cost V 7 bases and J 8 bases; bases outside gene matches: 12. CDR3 sequence: CASTPWASGNDEQFF. The CDR3 nucleotides are TGTGCCAGCACCCCCTGGGCTAGCGGGAACGATGAGCAGTTCTTC.

This clonotype was found a few times. The V gene is TRBV19, the J gene TRBJ1-5, with D uncertain. The length of the CDR3 is 15 residues. Germline values: CDR1 LNHDA, CDR2 SQIVND (reference sequence). V was shortened by 3 bases and J by 5 bases, with 14 bases between the two germline ends. CDR3 sequence (DNA): TGTGCCAGTAGTATGAGTCCACAAGGCGATCAGCCCCAGCATTTT. This codes for CASSMSPQGDQPQHF.

The sample holds many counts of this clonotype. The genes are TRBV6-1 and TRBJ2-7; no reliable D call. V lost 4 bases, J lost 2 bases, and 15 bases lay in between. This CDR3 contains 15 residues. The germline CDR1 and CDR2 sequences are MNHNS and SASEGT. The CDR3 protein is CASSGLSLVPYEQYF. CDR3 DNA sequence: TGTGCCAGCAGTGGACTCAGCCTCGTCCCCTACGAGCAGTACTTC.

Only a few counts were recorded for this clonotype. The CDR3 nucleotides read TGCGCCAGCAGCCAAGGGCAGGGTGACTACGAGCAGTACTTC. It yields the protein CASSQGQGDYEQYF. The rearrangement joins TRBV4-1 to TRBJ2-7, with D perhaps matching TRBD1 (5 bases). CDR1 and CDR2 from the germline V gene are MGHRA and YSYEKL. CDR3 size: 14 residues. Deletions cut 1 base from V and 3 bases from J, with 10 bases between.

About this clonotype: Its ends do not fully match the called genes, so a read error is possible. The chain is built from TRBV5-5 and TRBJ1-5; a possible D gene is TRBD1 (6 bases). The CDR3 has 14 residues. Germline V CDR1 and CDR2: SGHKS, YYEKEE (reference sequence). CDR3 sequence: CASSLNAGDQPQHF. In nucleotides, the CDR3 is TGTGCTAGCAGCTTGAACGCAGGGGATCAGCCCCAGCATTTT.

This clonotype came up a few times. The chain couples TRBV6-6 to TRBJ1-5, with D possibly matching TRBD1 (5 bases). The germline gives CDR1 MNHNY, CDR2 SVGAGI (reference sequence). V dropped 0 bases and J dropped 6 bases, with 15 bases sitting between them. The CDR3 covers 16 residues. This CDR3 is CASSYSYTGGGQPQHF. CDR3 nucleotide sequence: TGTGCCAGCAGTTACTCCTATACGGGGGGAGGTCAGCCCCAGCATTTT.

This clonotype occurred many times. The genes are TRBV27 and TRBJ1-2; possible D gene TRBD1, 5 bases. Deletions cut 4 bases from V and 3 bases from J, with 15 bases between. Germline-derived CDR1 and CDR2 are MNHEY and SMNVEV (reference sequence). The CDR3 has 15 residues. The CDR3 DNA sequence: TGTGCCAGCAGTTCCCACCGGGACCGGGACTATGGCTACACCTTC. Translation gives CASSSHRDRDYGYTF.

This clonotype occurred a few times. The chain joins TRBV19 to TRBJ2-3; TRBD2 matches at 8 bases. The J segment lost 1 base and the V segment lost 5 bases, leaving 5 bases of the junction unmatched. From germline, CDR1 is LNHDA and CDR2 SQIVND (reference sequence). This CDR3 spans 15 amino acids. The CDR3 DNA sequence: TGTGCCAGTAGTCGCGCGGGAGGCCGCACAGATACGCAGTATTTT. Translated, it gives CASSRAGGRTDTQYF.

This clonotype was seen repeatedly, ten times or more. V usage is TRBV5-1 and J usage is TRBJ2-7; 12 bases match TRBD2. The V gene's germline CDR1 is SGHRS and CDR2 YFSETQ. This CDR3 has 17 residues. Germline trimming cut 4 bases from V and 3 bases from J; bases unmatched to any gene: 11. The CDR3 here is CASSPGLAGREFYEQYF. The CDR3 nucleotides are TGCGCCAGCAGCCCTGGACTAGCGGGGAGGGAGTTCTACGAGCAGTACTTC.

For the CDR3, the DNA is TGTGCCAGCAGCTGGGACTCGGCGGAAAAACTGTTTTTT. This codes for CASSWDSAEKLFF. V is TRBV5-5 and J is TRBJ1-4; possible D gene TRBD1, 5 bases. Trimming removed 3 bases at V and 8 bases at J, with 11 bases between. Germline values: CDR1 SGHKS, CDR2 YYEKEE (reference sequence). This CDR3 contains 13 residues.

The rearrangement uses TRBV6-2 or TRBV6-3 and TRBJ1-2; 8 nucleotides match TRBD1. Germline V gene sequence: CDR1 MNHEY, CDR2 SVGEGT. After removal of 7 bases from V and 5 bases from J, the junction contained 12 bases not matched to a gene. The CDR3 is 15 residues long. CDR3 in DNA: TGTGCCAGCACTTTAGGGAATGGACAGGGTTATGGCTACACCTTC. Amino acid sequence: CASTLGNGQGYGYTF.

This clonotype was observed at least ten times. The chain couples TRBV6-1 to TRBJ1-1, with 7 bases identical to TRBD1. Trimming cost V 5 bases and J 3 bases; bases outside gene matches: 6. The CDR3 runs to 14 residues. Germline V lookup: CDR1 MNHNS, CDR2 SASEGT. In DNA, the CDR3 is TGTGCCAGCAGTATTACAGGGGCCGACACTGAAGCTTTCTTT. Protein product: CASSITGADTEAFF.

This clonotype was observed a handful of times. The CDR3 spells CSAREGLTNEKLFF. In DNA, the CDR3 is TGCAGTGCTAGAGAGGGACTGACTAATGAAAAACTGTTTTTT. V usage is TRBV20-1 and J usage is TRBJ1-4, with D perhaps TRBD1 (5 bases). The germline V gene encodes CDR1 DFQATT and CDR2 SNEGSKA (reference sequence). V lost 0 bases and J 2 bases, leaving 7 bases between the germline ends. This CDR3 has 14 residues.

CDR3 sequence (DNA): TGTGCCAGTCGGGCGGGACTAGCTGACAATGAGCAGTTCTTC. Amino acid sequence: CASRAGLADNEQFF. This chain connects TRBV6-1 to TRBJ2-1, with TRBD2 identical over 9 bases. The germline gives CDR1 MNHNS, CDR2 SASEGT. The CDR3 covers 14 residues. The trim removed 9 bases at V and 5 bases at J, leaving 8 bases unmatched.

V usage is TRBV6-1 and J usage is TRBJ1-1, with TRBD1 as a possible D gene (6 bases). The V and J ends lost 7 bases and 5 bases respectively, with 20 bases between them. CDR1 is MNHNS and CDR2 is SASEGT in the germline V gene. The CDR3 is 15 amino acids. The CDR3: CASIPRGGRETEAFF. The CDR3 DNA reads as TGTGCCAGCATCCCTCGCGGGGGCAGGGAGACTGAAGCTTTCTTT.

In its sample, this clonotype was seen many times. V is TRBV12-3 or TRBV12-4 and J is TRBJ2-7; no firm D call. Trimming removed 3 bases from V and 4 bases from J, with 13 bases in between. This CDR3 is 14 amino acids long. The CDR3 nucleotides are TGTGCCAGCAGTTTCCACGGCAGCAGTTACGAGCAGTACTTC. Amino acids: CASSFHGSSYEQYF.

The table lists this clonotype with many counts. The chain carries TRBV20-1 and TRBJ2-1, with 14 nucleotides matching TRBD2. V was pared by 6 bases and J by 7 bases, with 8 bases of the junction left unmatched. The CDR3 has 15 amino acids. Germline CDR1 reads DFQATT; CDR2 reads SNEGSKA (reference sequence). The CDR3 nucleotides are TGCAGTGCCTTCGGGACTAGCGGGAGTCGAAATGAGCAGTTCTTC. Translated, it gives CSAFGTSGSRNEQFF.

V is TRBV6-1 and J is TRBJ1-2; D unclear. The CDR3 loop spans 14 amino acids. CDR1 is MNHNS, CDR2 SASEGT, per germline. Deletions cut 4 bases from V and 4 bases from J, with 13 bases between. The CDR3 protein is CASSVISSGYGYTF. Written as DNA, the CDR3 is TGTGCCAGCAGTGTTATAAGTTCGGGCTATGGCTACACCTTC.

In this sample, this clonotype turned up many times. The chain carries TRBV20-1 and TRBJ2-3, with 10 bases aligning to TRBD2. The germline V gene has CDR1 DFQATT and CDR2 SNEGSKA (reference sequence). The CDR3 covers 14 residues. Trimming cost V 6 bases and J 5 bases; bases outside gene matches: 8. The CDR3 coding sequence is TGCAGTGCCAACCTAGCGGGAGTAGGAGATACGCAGTATTTT. Its protein is CSANLAGVGDTQYF.

This clonotype has just a few counts. In nucleotides, the CDR3 is TGTGCCAGCAGCTTTTCCGGGACAGGCAATGAAAAACTGTTTTTT. It encodes CASSFSGTGNEKLFF. This sequence joins TRBV7-9 and TRBJ1-4; 8 bases agree with TRBD1. J gave up 5 bases and V 3 bases, and 5 bases lay outside the gene matches. The germline V gene has CDR1 SEHNR and CDR2 FQNEAQ (reference sequence). CDR3 length: 15 residues. The whole variable domain, filled in from reference TRBV7-9 and TRBJ1-4, reads DTGVSQNPRHKITKRGQNVTFRCDPISEHNRLYWYRQTLGQGPEFLTYFQNEAQLEKSRLLSDRFSAERPKGSFSTLEIQRTEQGDSAMYLCASSFSGTGNEKLFFGSGTQLSVL.

V and J are TRBV5-4 and TRBJ2-7, with TRBD1 identical over 8 bases. The CDR3 contains 15 residues. After removal of 6 bases from V and 4 bases from J, the junction contained 12 bases not matched to a gene. CDR1 is SGHNT and CDR2 is YYREEE in the germline V gene (reference sequence). The CDR3, as DNA: TGTGCCAGCACCTCCACAACAGGGGGAATATACGAGCAGTACTTC. Translated, it gives CASTSTTGGIYEQYF.

Ten or more counts support this clonotype. J is TRBJ2-2 and V is TRBV2; 9 bases are a match to TRBD1. This CDR3 region has 16 residues. V lost 6 bases, J lost 0 bases, and 5 bases stayed unmatched. Germline V lookup: CDR1 SNHLY, CDR2 FYNNEI. The CDR3 coding sequence is TGTGCCAGCAGGGACAGGGGTTCCGCGAACACCGGGGAGCTGTTTTTT. Its protein product is CASRDRGSANTGELFF.

This clonotype was seen many times. J is TRBJ1-2 and V is TRBV2; the match to TRBD1 covers 8 bases. The CDR3 is made up of 13 amino acids. J was trimmed by 0 bases and V by 8 bases; bases with no gene match: 2. Germline CDR1 SNHLY, CDR2 FYNNEI. CDR3: CASGDRTNYGYTF. In DNA, the CDR3 is TGTGCCAGCGGGGACAGGACTAACTATGGCTACACCTTC.